The source of this T cell receptor (beta chain) is a study of CD4 and CD8 cells across lung adenocarcinoma regions. This clonotype ranks as medium-sized (0.01 to 0.1%). From the PCR reads, TCRdb called clonotypes with MiXCR, one entry per CDR3 protein. This sample carries 3,000 to 4,500 distinct CDR3 sequences, approximately 55% of them seen once, and the ten largest clones take less than 25%. Looked up from germline, CDR1 is MGHRA and CDR2 is YSYEKL. This CDR3 contains 17 residues. The germline V and J ends were trimmed by 3 bases and 0 bases, with 17 bases remaining between them. The source of this sequence is a female donor with lung adenocarcinoma. The CD4 and CD8 labels of this study may be unreliable. V is TRBV4-1 and J is TRBJ1-1; D not resolved. The sequencing input was CD4+ T cells from the margin of a lung tumor. The CDR3 sequence: CASSHVLTRIMNTEAFF. In DNA form, the CDR3 reads TGCGCCAGCAGCCATGTCCTTACCCGTATCATGAACACTGAAGCTTTCTTT.